These 20 T cell receptor beta chains originate from one sample sequenced in a study of T cell repertoires in cytomegalovirus infection. TCRdb reprocessed the reads with MiXCR, giving one entry per CDR3 protein. The repertoire has fewer than 900,000 distinct CDR3 sequences, roughly 28% of them found once; the top ten carry 13%. No antigen has been identified for these receptors. The specimen comprised cultured CD8+ T cells from PBMCs, sampled from culture after CMV antigen stimulation. The origin of the receptors is a human donor in good health (CMV status not recorded). Some clones in this sample may be carry-over from other donors' samples.

This clonotype has a handful of counts. The rearrangement links TRBV7-6 to TRBJ2-2; no definite D call. Trimming removed 3 bases from V and 0 bases from J, with 8 bases in between. The CDR3 covers 15 residues. Germline assignment: CDR1 SGHVS and CDR2 FNYEAQ. CDR3 sequence: CASSFPGANTGELFF. Written as DNA, the CDR3 is TGTGCCAGCAGCTTCCCAGGAGCGAACACCGGGGAGCTGTTTTTT.

The chain couples TRBV20-1 to TRBJ2-3, with a tentative D call TRBD1 (6 bases). V dropped 6 bases and J dropped 3 bases, with 19 bases sitting between them. The CDR3 has 15 amino acids. Germline V gene sequence: CDR1 DFQATT, CDR2 SNEGSKA (reference sequence). The CDR3 protein is CSASTGKGATDTQYF. The CDR3 DNA is TGCAGTGCAAGCACAGGGAAAGGAGCTACAGATACGCAGTATTTT.

This clonotype came up a few times. This chain connects TRBV7-6 to TRBJ1-6; TRBD1 agrees at 8 bases. The germline CDR1 and CDR2 sequences are SGHVS and FNYEAQ. The CDR3 length is 16 residues. Germline trimming cut 0 bases from V and 10 bases from J; bases unmatched to any gene: 8. CDR3 sequence (DNA): TGTGCCAGCAGCTTAGCGGAGCAGGGGGCCAAATCACCCCTCCACTTT. As protein: CASSLAEQGAKSPLHF.

This rearrangement joins TRBV7-9 to TRBJ2-3; 7 bases are a match to TRBD1. CDR1 SEHNR and CDR2 FQNEAQ come from the germline V gene (reference sequence). Trimming cost V 1 base and J 6 bases; bases outside gene matches: 10. The CDR3 runs 16 residues. DNA for the CDR3: TGTGCCAGCAGCTTAGGATTTGAGGGGGCGCGGGATACGCAGTATTTT. Amino acid sequence: CASSLGFEGARDTQYF.

This clonotype was seen only a few times. V and J are TRBV7-9 and TRBJ2-2; D uncertain. V was trimmed by 6 bases and J by 6 bases, leaving 8 bases between them. The CDR3 is 12 amino acids. Germline assignment: CDR1 SEHNR and CDR2 FQNEAQ (reference sequence). The CDR3 sequence: CASREQSGELFF. In nucleotides, the CDR3 is TGTGCCAGCAGAGAGCAATCCGGGGAGCTGTTTTTT.

V gene TRBV27 combines with J gene TRBJ2-3, with D perhaps TRBD2 (6 bases). Germline V gene sequence: CDR1 MNHEY, CDR2 SMNVEV (reference sequence). This CDR3 has 13 residues. Between the trimmed V and J ends, which lost 7 bases and 5 bases, there was a span of 13 bases. In nucleotides, the CDR3 is TGTGCCAGCACCTTTGGAGGGAGAGATACGCAGTATTTT. Protein: CASTFGGRDTQYF.

This clonotype was seen more than once but under ten times. The chain has TRBV28 and TRBJ1-4, with D hard to call. This CDR3 is 15 amino acids long. V was cut by 5 bases and J by 4 bases, with 14 bases left in between. Germline V gene sequence: CDR1 MDHEN, CDR2 SYDVKM. For the CDR3, the DNA is TGTGCCAGCAGTAACCCTTCGGGGTATAATGAAAAACTGTTTTTT. Its translation is CASSNPSGYNEKLFF.

A few counts support this clonotype. The rearrangement links TRBV12-3 or TRBV12-4 to TRBJ2-5, with D possibly being TRBD2 (5 bases). Between the trimmed V and J ends, which lost 3 bases and 5 bases, there was a span of 10 bases. This CDR3 comprises 13 residues. The CDR3 DNA follows: TGTGCCAGCAGTTTCGCTAGCAGGGAGACCCAGTACTTC. Amino acids: CASSFASRETQYF.

CDR3 sequence reads: CATLRQSAYGYTF. The CDR3 coding sequence is TGTGCCACCCTACGACAAAGCGCCTATGGCTACACCTTC. The chain combines TRBV2 with TRBJ1-2; D unclear. With 10 bases removed from V and 4 bases from J, the gap between germline ends came to 16 bases. Germline V gene lookup returns CDR1 SNHLY and CDR2 FYNNEI. The CDR3 has 13 residues.

The genes are TRBV2 and TRBJ2-3, with D possibly TRBD1 on 5 matching bases. Germline CDR1 is SNHLY and CDR2 is FYNNEI. V was cut by 6 bases and J by 1 base, with 14 bases left in between. The CDR3 has 15 amino acids. Written as DNA, the CDR3 is TGTGCCAGCAGCTTTTGGAAGGGGCGCACAGATACGCAGTATTTT. This translates into CASSFWKGRTDTQYF.

The chain carries TRBV29-1 and TRBJ2-3; D unresolved. There are 12 residues in the CDR3. V lost 4 bases to trimming and J lost 2 bases, with 7 bases between them. CDR1 SQVTM and CDR2 ANQGSEA come from the germline V gene. In nucleotides, the CDR3 is TGCAGCGTTGTTACGGACACAGATACGCAGTATTTT. Translating it yields CSVVTDTDTQYF.

This chain joins TRBV19 and TRBJ1-1; D not certain. CDR3 length: 14 amino acids. Germline CDR1 reads LNHDA; CDR2 reads SQIVND (reference sequence). The V end was cut by 3 bases, the J end by 6 bases, with 14 bases between. The CDR3 DNA follows: TGTGCCAGTAGTATCGGTCTGGTTGGGCCTGAAGCTTTCTTT. Amino acid sequence: CASSIGLVGPEAFF.

Turning to this clonotype: Germline and junction disagree at one end, which may indicate a read error. This rearrangement joins TRBV7-6 to TRBJ2-1; 8 nucleotides match TRBD1. This CDR3 is built from 18 residues. Germline values: CDR1 SGHVS, CDR2 FNYEAQ. The CDR3 spells CASSLSVPEDRAYNEQFF. Written as DNA, the CDR3 is TGTGCTAGCAGCTTATCAGTCCCCGAGGACAGGGCCTACAATGAGCAGTTCTTC.

This clonotype came up many times. The chain carries TRBV7-6 and TRBJ1-2, with a tentative D call TRBD1 (5 bases). V dropped 5 bases and J dropped 9 bases, with 22 bases sitting between them. CDR1 is SGHVS, CDR2 FNYEAQ, per germline. This CDR3 comprises 15 residues. The CDR3 sequence: CASSAATSDNYRYTF. Here the CDR3 DNA reads TGTGCCAGCAGCGCAGCAACCTCGGACAATTATCGCTACACCTTC.

This clonotype was seen a handful of times. CDR3 amino acids: CASSPLVGNQPQHF. The CDR3 DNA reads TGTGCCAGCAGCCCGTTGGTCGGGAATCAGCCCCAGCATTTT. The rearrangement links TRBV7-6 to TRBJ1-5, with no clear D. In germline, CDR1 is SGHVS, CDR2 FNYEAQ. The CDR3 contains 14 residues. The V end was cut by 5 bases, the J end by 4 bases, with 12 bases between.

This clonotype occurred a few times. The chain uses TRBV7-9 and TRBJ2-1; a weak D match, TRBD1 (6 bases). The CDR3 covers 14 residues. Trimming removed 8 bases from V and 0 bases from J, with 11 bases in between. CDR1 is SEHNR, CDR2 FQNEAQ, per germline (reference sequence). This CDR3 is CASRSRGSYNEQFF. Here the CDR3 DNA reads TGTGCCAGCCGATCCAGGGGCTCCTACAATGAGCAGTTCTTC.

V is TRBV20-1 and J is TRBJ2-5; D unresolved. The CDR3 sequence is 13 residues long. Looked up from germline, CDR1 is DFQATT and CDR2 is SNEGSKA (reference sequence). The V gene lost 3 bases and the J gene lost 1 base, with 9 bases spanning the gap. Written as DNA, the CDR3 is TGCAGTGCTAGTGTGGCGGTCCAAGAGACCCAGTACTTC. This sequence encodes CSASVAVQETQYF.

This chain uses TRBV7-8 with TRBJ2-7; unclear D gene. There are 16 residues in the CDR3. Trimming cost V 5 bases and J 1 base, with 18 bases left between them. CDR1 is SGHVS, CDR2 FQNEAQ, per germline. The CDR3 protein is CASSPLGSQLSYEQYV. For the CDR3, the DNA is TGTGCCAGCAGCCCGTTGGGGTCTCAGCTATCCTACGAGCAGTACGTC.

The genes are TRBV2 and TRBJ1-2; D remains ambiguous. This CDR3 has 10 amino acids. Germline loops: CDR1 SNHLY, CDR2 FYNNEI. Trimming took 5 bases from V and 2 from J, leaving 0 bases between them. CDR3 residues: CASSNYGYTF. CDR3 sequence (DNA): TGTGCCAGCAGTAACTATGGCTACACCTTC.

The chain couples TRBV9 to TRBJ1-2; 7 bases agree with TRBD1. With 2 bases clipped from V and 6 bases from J, the junction kept 4 bases outside the gene matches. The germline gives CDR1 SGDLS, CDR2 YYNGEE. CDR3 length equals 13 residues. CDR3 in amino acids: CASSVHRGNGYTF. The CDR3 region has the DNA TGTGCCAGCAGCGTTCACAGGGGTAATGGCTACACCTTC. Variable domain in full (rest from reference TRBV9 and TRBJ1-2): DSGVTQTPKHLITATGQRVTLRCSPRSGDLSVYWYQQSLDQGLQFLIQYYNGEERAKGNILERFSAQQFPDLHSELNLSSLELGDSALYFCASSVHRGNGYTFGSGTRLTVV.